This entry features one TCR beta chain sequence. There is no known antigen for this receptor. A read error may account for a junction end that differs from germline. Sequencer: Illumina HiSeq 1500. TCRdb trimmed the raw reads at Q25, called clones with MiXCR and kept productive beta chains. Here each entry gathers all rows of one CDR3 protein and keeps the most common genes and DNA. The sample has 800,000 to 950,000 distinct CDR3 sequences on record, 32% of them singletons. The ten largest clones represent roughly 12% of the sample. The data were obtained in a study of T cell repertoires in cytomegalovirus infection (dated by TCRdb to the late 2010s). About the investigation overall: The peptide stimulations were aimed at well-studied HLA-B-restricted epitopes as well as recently identified HLA-C-restricted CMV epitopes, whose presentation resists viral immunomodulation. Donor HLA type was relevant to the analysis, because carriage of CMV infection together with the matching HLA type was indicated by public TCR beta signatures.

Counted from cysteine to phenylalanine, this CDR3 has 13 amino acids. Just the 39-base CDR3 DNA is kept, in frame starting at base 1. Findings and caveats that apply to the study as a whole: The ex vivo response was dominated by HLA-C-restricted CMV-specific TCR beta clonotypes, and the single most frequent clonotype in two of eight donors was supplied by these HLA-C-restricted clonotypes. In both this cohort and an independent cohort of approximately 350 donors, the cumulative frequency of public TCR beta family members distinguished carriers of CMV infection plus the relevant HLA type.

What this sample's treatment or condition label stands for: in vitro stimulation with specific CMV peptide epitopes to enrich CMV-specific T cells. The V gene is TRBV12-3 or TRBV12-4 and the J gene is TRBJ1-1; the D gene is unclear. The clonotype comes from a human donor in good health (CMV status not recorded). Some clones in this sample may be carry-over from other donors' samples. The specimen was cultured CD8+ T cells from PBMCs, collected from culture after CMV antigen stimulation. The CDR3 region: CASGLGWGTEAFF. The DNA reads as follows: TGTGCCAGCGGTTTAGGATGGGGCACTGAAGCTTTCTTT.